These T cell receptor beta chains were read from a single sample in a study of T cell responses to AZD1222 COVID-19 vaccine. The assay was immunoSEQ multiplex PCR, and TCRdb's table has in-frame clones only and misses some. The sample records approximately 49,000 clones, around 85% being singletons. Sequencing used peripheral blood, obtained on day 0 of MenACWY control vaccination. The receptors originated from an adult in good health. CDR3s include the opening cysteine and the closing phenylalanine or tryptophan. Each record gives: J gene, D gene, V gene, CDR3 protein. The D gene is left open where the match is weak.

>TRBJ1-5|.|TRBV7-9
CASSLVGGNQPQHF
>TRBJ2-3|.|TRBV28
CASSLPSQITDTQYF
>TRBJ1-2|TRBD1|TRBV18
CASSPRQGADYGYTF
>TRBJ1-1|.|TRBV30
CAWQRDLNTEAFF
>TRBJ2-1|.|TRBV28
CASRSGSTMQFF
>TRBJ1-4|TRBD1|TRBV5-1
CASSLGQGSYEKLFF
>TRBJ1-3|.|TRBV12-3/TRBV12-4
CASRELGNTIYF
>TRBJ2-1|TRBD2|TRBV5-4
CASSTGGSGNINEQFF
>TRBJ2-6|.|TRBV19
CASSGSASPSGANVLTF
>TRBJ1-1|.|TRBV6-5
CASSWDPTVMAFF
>TRBJ1-2|.|TRBV15
CATSRDWGLEHGYTF
>TRBJ2-2|.|TRBV6-1
CASSGVWGFRTGELFF
>TRBJ2-3|TRBD2|TRBV18
CASLLAGASTDTQYF
>TRBJ2-3|.|TRBV24-1
CATSERTGTDTQYF
>TRBJ2-3|TRBD1|TRBV9
CARPQTGVDTQYF
>TRBJ2-2|.|TRBV28
CASSSLRKGPGELFF
>TRBJ1-2|.|TRBV10-3
CAISQGRRDGYTF
>TRBJ1-1|.|TRBV30
CAWSVPRSNTEAFF
>TRBJ1-2|TRBD1|TRBV19
CASHRTGKVFDGYTF
>TRBJ1-3|.|TRBV4-2
CASSPVDQSSGNTIYF
>TRBJ1-1|TRBD1|TRBV27
CASSIQGWDTEAFF
>TRBJ2-3|.|TRBV14
CASSQVNTQYF
>TRBJ2-2|.|TRBV28
CASSPGGTNTGELFF
>TRBJ2-5|TRBD1|TRBV11-2
CASSPGDRGAIGETQYF
>TRBJ1-1|.|TRBV10-3
CAISELGNTEAFF
>TRBJ1-6|.|TRBV9
CASSARDYNSPLHF
>TRBJ2-3|TRBD2|TRBV6-1
CASSERAGGRTDTQYF
>TRBJ1-5|.|TRBV2
CASNLRREGGQPQHF
>TRBJ2-2|.|TRBV5-1
CASSRSQNTGELFF
>TRBJ1-2|.|TRBV10-3
CAISESTPGAGGYTF
>TRBJ1-4|.|TRBV18
CASSPGVGEKLFF
>TRBJ1-1|.|TRBV4-2
CASSQDMTAPEAFF
>TRBJ1-2|.|TRBV6-1
CASSETWVSETYGYTF
>TRBJ1-4|.|TRBV18
CASSPNRVLATNEKLFF
>TRBJ2-3|.|TRBV14
CASSQGIEVAQYF
>TRBJ2-5|TRBD1|TRBV5-1
CASSLGTGDQETQYF
>TRBJ1-1|TRBD1|TRBV7-2
CASSLMGQGMNTEAFF
>TRBJ2-2|TRBD1|TRBV3-1/TRBV3-2
CASTRQGAGELFF
>TRBJ2-2|.|TRBV18
CASSPPGSSNTGELFF
>TRBJ1-4|.|TRBV9
CASSVGGGITNEKLFF
>TRBJ2-1|.|TRBV27
CASSPTSIGAYNEQFF
>TRBJ2-1|.|TRBV10-2
CASSLDSSYNEQFF
>TRBJ1-6|.|TRBV18
CASSVLQGSNSPLHF
>TRBJ2-5|TRBD2|TRBV5-1
CASSLSWTRGRETQYF
>TRBJ2-5|.|TRBV30
CAWSKGGAQETQYF
>TRBJ1-1|TRBD1|TRBV2
CASRDRGAWLGEAFF
>TRBJ1-5|.|TRBV27
CASSINRGNQPQHF
>TRBJ2-1|.|TRBV5-1
CASSLPGTHAYNEQFF